The clone carrying this T cell receptor (beta chain) occurred a few times. This CDR3 is 14 amino acids long. CDR1 and CDR2 from the germline V gene are SEHNR and FQNEAQ (reference sequence). V was trimmed by 3 bases and J by 7 bases, leaving 13 bases between them. The sample belongs to a study of cytomegalovirus exposure and HLA in healthy donors. The PCR ran on 60 Vbeta and 13 Jbeta primers. Data came from immunoSEQ multiplex PCR; TCRdb stores just in-frame clones and leaves some out. The sample gives some 110,000 clones, more than 70% of which show up once; roughly 2.1% is in the top ten. This receptor was obtained from a man aged 30 to 45 in good health and CMV-seronegative. The V and J genes are TRBV7-9 and TRBJ1-5; perhaps TRBD1 as D (5 bases). Sequencing was done on a sample of PBMCs. CDR3 in amino acids: CASSFQTVGQPQHF. CDR3 DNA sequence: TGTGCCAGCAGCTTCCAGACAGTCGGGCAGCCCCAGCATTTT.